This T cell receptor (beta chain) was found in a study of blood T cell repertoires in COVID-19. Study-wide background: The United States, Italy and Spain were the sources of the acute and convalescent COVID-19 samples. Sources were T cells, B-cell-depleted T cells, or PBMCs; the material itself was cDNA or gDNA.

The CDR3 runs to 15 residues. Germline V gives CDR1 MGHRA, CDR2 YSYEKL. V shed 3 bases and J 2 bases; nucleotides not matched to a gene: 5. Original analysis: Estimates of nucleated cell counts were drawn from the amplification of reference gene primers. Generated by immunoSEQ multiplex PCR, the TCRdb table keeps only in-frame clones and is missing some. That table supplies the V and J calls and clone size; D and trimming were determined from the DNA. The sample yields around 220,000 clones, 70% to 90% seen once. This chain connects TRBV4-1 to TRBJ1-1, with 8 positions matching TRBD1. Sequencing used peripheral blood. The sequence derives from a woman in her forties or fifties with COVID-19, enrolled during active disease. The CDR3: CASSQAGTGNTEAFF. CDR3 DNA: TGCGCCAGCAGCCAGGCCGGGACAGGTAACACTGAAGCTTTCTTT.